These 29 T cell receptor beta chains were all obtained from the same sample, sequenced in a study of vaccination and CD4 T cells after COVID-19. Sequencing of the DNA from cultured CD4+ T cells was carried out with the Oncomine TCR Beta short-read assay. TCRdb fed the PCR reads into MiXCR, producing one record per CDR3 protein. This sample yields 9,500 to 14,000 distinct CDR3 sequences, of which around 41% are seen a single time; approximately 29% belongs to the top ten. These receptors are not linked to any known antigen. The treatment was: approximately 10-day PBMC culture with coronavirus spike peptide pools or control peptides (ViraFEST assay). What was sequenced was CD4+ T cells from blood, cultured in vitro. These receptors were obtained from a human donor who had recovered from COVID-19.

The chain couples TRBV12-3 or TRBV12-4 to TRBJ2-5; D remains unclear. V lost 5 bases, J lost 3 bases, and 19 bases lay in between. The CDR3 is 16 residues long. CDR3 DNA: TGTGCCAGCAGTATTCCCCTAAAGGACGGAAAAGAGACCCAGTACTTC. Protein: CASSIPLKDGKETQYF.

The chain links TRBV24-1 to TRBJ2-1; tentative D call: TRBD1 (5 bases). The V end lost 3 bases, the J end lost 3 bases, and 14 bases lay between the germline ends. CDR1 and CDR2 (germline): KGHDR, SFDVKD. The CDR3 has 16 residues. CDR3 loop: CATSDEGAGFYNEQFF. The CDR3 coding sequence is TGTGCCACCAGTGATGAAGGGGCCGGGTTCTACAATGAGCAGTTCTTC.

The V gene is TRBV29-1, the J gene TRBJ2-3, with 11 bases matching TRBD2. The CDR3 runs 16 residues. V trimming: 6 bases; J trimming: 4 bases; junction bases outside the gene matches: 12. The germline V gene encodes CDR1 SQVTM and CDR2 ANQGSEA. The CDR3 nucleotides read TGCAGCGTACTAGCGGGAGCCATAGGGATCTCAGATACGCAGTATTTT. Residues: CSVLAGAIGISDTQYF.

The chain combines TRBV5-1 with TRBJ2-2; perhaps TRBD2 as D (6 bases). Deletions cut 5 bases from V and 7 bases from J, with 12 bases between. The CDR3 loop spans 13 amino acids. The V gene's germline CDR1 is SGHRS and CDR2 YFSETQ. CDR3 in DNA: TGCGCCAGCAGGAGCAGGGAGGACGGGGAGCTGTTTTTT. Translating it yields CASRSREDGELFF.

This clonotype occurred once. V gene TRBV6-1 combines with J gene TRBJ1-2; D perhaps matches TRBD1 (5 bases). Deletions cut 6 bases from V and 0 bases from J, with 14 bases between. The V gene's germline CDR1 is MNHNS and CDR2 SASEGT. This CDR3 is 15 amino acids long. CDR3 in amino acids: CASSSNRQTNYGYTF. In DNA form, the CDR3 reads TGTGCCAGCAGCTCAAACAGGCAAACTAACTATGGCTACACCTTC.

This chain links TRBV11-3 with TRBJ2-7; 8 nucleotides agree with TRBD1. Germline V lookup: CDR1 SGHNT, CDR2 YENEEA. The CDR3 runs to 15 residues. With 5 bases clipped from V and 0 bases from J, the junction kept 6 bases outside the gene matches. The CDR3 sequence is CASSPGTGSSYEQYF. In DNA, the CDR3 is TGTGCCAGCAGCCCCGGGACAGGCAGCTCCTACGAGCAGTACTTC.

The DNA of the CDR3 is TGTGCCAGCACCCGGCAGCGGGGGACTGGATACGAGCAGTACTTC. Its translation: CASTRQRGTGYEQYF. The chain recombines TRBV6-2 or TRBV6-3 with TRBJ2-7, with 8 bases matching TRBD2. J lost 4 bases, V lost 7 bases, and 12 bases had no gene match. Germline loops: CDR1 MNHEY, CDR2 SVGEGT. This CDR3 comprises 15 residues.

The chain is built from TRBV19 and TRBJ1-1; 9 nucleotides agree with TRBD1. V gave up 4 bases and J gave up 6 bases; unmatched junction bases: 9. CDR1 and CDR2 (germline): LNHDA, SQIVND (reference sequence). The CDR3 is 15 residues long. In DNA form, the CDR3 reads TGTGCCAGTAGTACCAGGGACAGGGATTTCCCTGAAGCTTTCTTT. Residues: CASSTRDRDFPEAFF.

The gene calls are TRBV7-9 and TRBJ2-2, with a possible D match to TRBD1 (6 bases). Germline V gene data show CDR1 as SEHNR and CDR2 as FQNEAQ (reference sequence). V lost 3 bases and J lost 11, with 10 bases in between. CDR3 length equals 12 residues. The CDR3 DNA sequence: TGTGCCAGCAGCTTTCGGACAGAAGAGCTGTTTTTT. It yields the protein CASSFRTEELFF.

V is TRBV10-3 and J is TRBJ2-7; tentatively, D is TRBD1 (6 bases). The CDR3 is 15 amino acids. Germline loops: CDR1 ENHRY, CDR2 SYGVKD. Trimming took 1 base from V and 6 from J, leaving 16 bases between them. CDR3 in DNA: TGTGCCATCAGTGAGTTCAGGACGGGCAGGGGCGAGCAGTACTTC. Its translation: CAISEFRTGRGEQYF.

This clonotype occurred a few times. The V and J genes are TRBV10-1 and TRBJ2-2; D gene unclear. Trimming stripped 2 bases from V and 2 bases from J, with 9 bases between. CDR3 size: 15 residues. Germline V gene sequence: CDR1 WNHNN, CDR2 SYGVQD (reference sequence). The CDR3 region has the DNA TGCGCCAGCAGTGAGCCCTCGATAAACACCGGGGAGCTGTTTTTT. This sequence encodes CASSEPSINTGELFF.

This chain joins TRBV7-2 and TRBJ2-7; D may be TRBD1 (6 bases). The CDR3 is made up of 15 amino acids. Germline CDR1 is SGHTA and CDR2 is FQGNSA. V was shortened by 4 bases and J by 2 bases, with 15 bases between the two germline ends. For the CDR3, the DNA is TGTGCCAGCAGCTCCTCCAGGGGCCCAGCCTACGAGCAGTACTTC. It codes for CASSSSRGPAYEQYF.

The chain employs TRBV6-2 or TRBV6-3 and TRBJ2-3, with 9 nucleotides matching TRBD2. After removal of 7 bases from V and 6 bases from J, the junction contained 14 bases not matched to a gene. Germline V gene data show CDR1 as MNHEY and CDR2 as SVGEGT. The length of the CDR3 is 16 residues. The CDR3 DNA is TGTGCCAGCACCTCACCTGGGACTAGCTCCTCCGATACGCAGTATTTT. Translation: CASTSPGTSSSDTQYF.

V and J are TRBV20-1 and TRBJ2-7; a possible D gene is TRBD1 (5 bases). The CDR3 runs 12 residues. Germline loops: CDR1 DFQATT, CDR2 SNEGSKA (reference sequence). The ends were cut back, 8 bases at V and 6 bases at J, with 17 bases in the middle. The CDR3 loop is CSSSTRAFEQYF. The CDR3, as DNA: TGCAGTAGCTCGACCAGGGCTTTCGAGCAGTACTTC.

This clonotype turned up a few times. The chain uses TRBV6-2 or TRBV6-3 and TRBJ2-7, with 8 bases aligning to TRBD2. Unmatched junction bases numbered 7, after V lost 2 bases and J lost 1 base. The CDR3 is made up of 16 amino acids. The germline CDR1 and CDR2 sequences are MNHEY and SVGEGT. CDR3 sequence: CASSYGAGGASYEQYF. The CDR3 nucleotides are TGTGCCAGCAGTTACGGGGCGGGGGGCGCATCCTACGAGCAGTACTTC.

V gene TRBV6-1 combines with J gene TRBJ1-6; 11 positions agree with TRBD1. The junction had 7 bases not matched to a gene; V was cut back by 6 bases and J by 9 bases. CDR3 length: 15 residues. Per the germline V gene, CDR1 is MNHNS and CDR2 is SASEGT. CDR3 amino acids: CASRDRGRLSSPLHF. The CDR3 DNA is TGTGCCAGCAGGGACAGGGGGCGGTTAAGTTCACCCCTCCACTTT.

There are a few counts of this clonotype. J is TRBJ2-2 and V is TRBV6-4; D remains unclear. This CDR3 has 15 amino acids. The germline gives CDR1 MRHNA, CDR2 SNTAGT. V lost 4 bases and J lost 1, with 10 bases in between. CDR3 sequence reads: CASSVNSRNTGELFF. DNA for the CDR3: TGTGCCAGCAGTGTAAATTCCAGGAACACCGGGGAGCTGTTTTTT.

This clonotype was recorded once. The CDR3 DNA reads as TGTGCCAGCAGGCTAATGGGGGCTGAAGCTTTCTTT. It specifies CASRLMGAEAFF. The rearrangement links TRBV2 to TRBJ1-1; tentatively, D is TRBD1 (5 bases). Germline lookup yields CDR1 SNHLY and CDR2 FYNNEI. V shed 6 bases and J shed 6 bases, with 11 bases lying between them. This CDR3 contains 12 residues.

The chain links TRBV10-1 to TRBJ2-5; D uncertain. V lost 4 bases and J 4 bases, leaving 16 bases between the germline ends. In germline, CDR1 is WNHNN, CDR2 SYGVQD (reference sequence). CDR3 size: 15 residues. CDR3 amino acids: CASSATSAIPETQYF. As DNA, the CDR3 is TGCGCCAGCAGTGCTACCAGCGCCATCCCAGAGACCCAGTACTTC.

This rearrangement joins TRBV6-2 or TRBV6-3 to TRBJ2-3; 7 bases agree with TRBD2. The CDR3 is made up of 17 amino acids. Germline V gives CDR1 MNHEY, CDR2 SVGEGT. J lost 2 bases, V lost 2 bases, and 10 bases had no gene match. CDR3 nucleotide sequence: TGTGCCAGCAGTTACGGTGGGTCTAGCGGCTCCACAGATACGCAGTATTTT. It codes for CASSYGGSSGSTDTQYF.

CDR3: CASSFKGLAGVSYNEQFF. The CDR3 nucleotides are TGTGCCAGCAGTTTTAAGGGACTAGCGGGAGTGTCGTACAATGAGCAGTTCTTC. The chain couples TRBV27 to TRBJ2-1; 14 positions agree with TRBD2. This CDR3 spans 18 amino acids. CDR1 is MNHEY and CDR2 is SMNVEV in the germline V gene (reference sequence). V gave up 3 bases and J gave up 4 bases; unmatched junction bases: 8.

The CDR3 protein is CSASFGETQYF. The CDR3 nucleotides are TGCAGTGCTAGTTTCGGGGAGACCCAGTACTTC. V usage is TRBV20-1 and J usage is TRBJ2-5; D not resolved. Germline V gene data show CDR1 as DFQATT and CDR2 as SNEGSKA (reference sequence). This CDR3 has 11 amino acids. The V end lost 3 bases, the J end lost 5 bases, and 7 bases lay between the germline ends.

V and J are TRBV10-2 and TRBJ2-3; D not resolved. CDR3 length: 14 residues. V gave up 7 bases and J gave up 1 base, with 12 bases separating them. Germline V gene sequence: CDR1 WSHSY, CDR2 SAAADI. CDR3 amino acids: CASNRNPGTDTQYF. CDR3 bases: TGCGCCAGCAATCGGAACCCGGGCACAGATACGCAGTATTTT.

The J gene is TRBJ1-4, the V gene TRBV18, with 8 bases that match TRBD1. CDR1 and CDR2 (germline): KGHSH, LQKENI. The CDR3 has 14 residues. Germline trimming cut 2 bases from V and 6 bases from J; bases unmatched to any gene: 2. CDR3 in amino acids: CASSPGTGDEKLFF. DNA for the CDR3: TGTGCCAGCTCACCAGGGACAGGAGATGAAAAACTGTTTTTT.

This clonotype appeared a few times. The V gene is TRBV6-1, the J gene TRBJ2-5, with D hard to call. This CDR3 is 11 amino acids long. Germline-derived CDR1 and CDR2 are MNHNS and SASEGT. Deletions cut 7 bases from V and 2 bases from J, with 5 bases between. CDR3 nucleotides: TGTGCCAGCACGGATCAAGAGACCCAGTACTTC. Translation gives CASTDQETQYF.

The V gene is TRBV30, the J gene TRBJ1-5; D is unresolved. V was clipped by 5 bases and J by 5 bases, with 13 bases between them. CDR1 GTSNPN and CDR2 SVGIG come from the germline V gene (reference sequence). The CDR3 spans 13 residues. CDR3 nucleotides: TGTGCCTGGTCCTTCACCGGGGATCAGCCCCAGCATTTT. Amino acids: CAWSFTGDQPQHF.

The rearrangement uses TRBV7-9 and TRBJ2-4; TRBD2 matches 7 bases. Germline V CDR1 and CDR2: SEHNR, FQNEAQ (reference sequence). This CDR3 comprises 12 residues. The V gene end was trimmed by 7 bases and the J gene end by 9 bases; junction bases not matched to a gene: 6. CDR3 loop: CASTRGEGIQYF. The CDR3 bases are TGTGCCAGCACCCGAGGGGAGGGCATTCAGTACTTC. The full variable domain, with the rest looked up from reference TRBV7-9 and TRBJ2-4, is DTGVSQNPRHKITKRGQNVTFRCDPISEHNRLYWYRQTLGQGPEFLTYFQNEAQLEKSRLLSDRFSAERPKGSFSTLEIQRTEQGDSAMYLCASTRGEGIQYFGAGTRLSVL.

V usage is TRBV27 and J usage is TRBJ2-7, with a tentative D call TRBD1 (6 bases). The CDR3 length is 16 residues. CDR1 is MNHEY and CDR2 is SMNVEV in the germline V gene (reference sequence). V dropped 6 bases and J dropped 0 bases, with 18 bases sitting between them. For the CDR3, the DNA is TGTGCCAGCAGCCCTCTGGGGGCAGGCATCTCCTACGAGCAGTACTTC. This codes for CASSPLGAGISYEQYF.

The chain carries TRBV21-1 and TRBJ2-5; TRBD2 is taken as the D call from the table, unchecked against the DNA. TRBV21-1 is a pseudogene. The CDR3 has 17 amino acids. CDR3 in DNA: TGTGCCAGCAACATCGAAAGGAGGGGCCAGAGCCAAGAGACCCAGTACTTC. Translating it yields CASNIERRGQSQETQYF.